The 30 T cell receptor beta chains given below trace back to one sample, sequenced in a study of a mutant IDH1 vaccine in newly diagnosed glioma. Sequencing used immunoSEQ multiplex PCR; TCRdb keeps in-frame clones, though not all of them. The sample contains roughly 50,000 clones, just under 80% of which appear only once. Time point: week 5, during vaccination. A single vaccine dose contained 300 ug of mutant IDH1 20-mer peptide, and topical imiquimod was used with it. Which antigens these TCRs recognize remains unknown. The specimen comprised PBMCs, sampled from a glioma patient whose treatment included an IDH1 peptide vaccine. Source of these receptors: a woman in her thirties or forties with glioma.

The genes are TRBV7-2 and TRBJ1-2; D gene ambiguous. CDR3 length: 14 amino acids. V lost 1 base and J 2 bases, leaving 8 bases between the germline ends. Germline-derived CDR1 and CDR2 are SGHTA and FQGNSA. The CDR3 nucleotides are TGTGCCAGCAGCTTAGAATGGCAGAACTATGGCTACACCTTC. Amino acid sequence: CASSLEWQNYGYTF. Full variable domain (outside the CDR3, taken from reference TRBV7-2 and TRBJ1-2): GAGVSQSPSNKVTEKGKDVELRCDPISGHTALYWYRQSLGQGLEFLIYFQGNSAPDKSGLPSDRFSAERTGGSVSTLTIQRTQQEDSAVYLCASSLEWQNYGYTFGSGTRLTVV.

V is TRBV7-2 and J is TRBJ2-3; 12 bases fit TRBD2. Germline CDR1 reads SGHTA; CDR2 reads FQGNSA. J gave up 5 bases and V 5 bases, and 5 bases lay outside the gene matches. This CDR3 contains 15 residues. CDR3 region: CASSQGLAGEDTQYF. The CDR3 nucleotides read TGTGCCAGCAGCCAGGGACTAGCGGGTGAAGATACGCAGTATTTT.

The V and J genes are TRBV18 and TRBJ1-5; possibly TRBD1 for D (5 bases). CDR1 KGHSH and CDR2 LQKENI come from the germline V gene. The CDR3 has 14 amino acids. Trimming stripped 5 bases from V and 6 bases from J, with 14 bases between. The CDR3 sequence is CASSRGALGQPQHF. The CDR3 DNA is TGTGCCAGCTCAAGAGGGGCCCTCGGTCAGCCCCAGCATTTT. The variable domain in full, completed from reference TRBV18 and TRBJ1-5, reads NAGVMQNPRHLVRRRGQEARLRCSPMKGHSHVYWYRQLPEEGLKFMVYLQKENIIDESGMPKERFSAEFPKEGPSILRIQQVVRGDSAAYFCASSRGALGQPQHFGDGTRLSIL.

This chain joins TRBV5-1 and TRBJ2-2, with 12 bases identical to TRBD2. CDR3 length: 17 residues. Trimming cost V 3 bases and J 1 base; bases outside gene matches: 4. CDR1 is SGHRS and CDR2 is YFSETQ in the germline V gene. The CDR3 region is CASSSGTSGRNTGELFF. The CDR3 nucleotides read TGCGCCAGCAGCTCCGGGACTAGCGGGCGGAACACCGGGGAGCTGTTTTTT.

The J gene is TRBJ2-7, the V gene TRBV29-1, with 9 bases aligning to TRBD1. Germline V CDR1 and CDR2: SQVTM, ANQGSEA. The trim removed 6 bases at V and 4 bases at J, leaving 4 bases unmatched. This CDR3 has 12 residues. The CDR3 loop reads CSVADRGYEQYF. The CDR3 DNA is TGCAGCGTCGCGGACAGGGGATACGAGCAGTACTTC.

The chain couples TRBV11-2 to TRBJ2-5, with D uncertain. This CDR3 is built from 15 residues. Germline CDR1 SGHAT, CDR2 FQNNGV. Trimming removed 4 bases from V and 1 base from J, with 13 bases in between. CDR3 nucleotide sequence: TGTGCCAGCAGCTGGCGAGGATTTAGCCAAGAGACCCAGTACTTC. It specifies CASSWRGFSQETQYF.

V gene TRBV5-1 combines with J gene TRBJ2-7, with D perhaps being TRBD1 or TRBD2 (5 bases each). The length of the CDR3 is 14 residues. The germline CDR1 and CDR2 sequences are SGHRS and YFSETQ. Deletions cut 4 bases from V and 4 bases from J, with 15 bases between. CDR3 sequence: CASSVRDPMYEQYF. For the CDR3, the DNA is TGCGCCAGCAGCGTCCGGGACCCCATGTACGAGCAGTACTTC.

The rearrangement links TRBV6-6 to TRBJ1-1; D unresolved. The CDR3 has 14 residues. Germline V gene sequence: CDR1 MNHNY, CDR2 SVGAGI (reference sequence). Trimming pared 4 bases from V and 1 base from J, leaving 10 bases between. The DNA for the CDR3 is TGTGCCAGCAGTTTAGAACGGGAGAACACTGAAGCTTTCTTT. It yields the protein CASSLERENTEAFF.

The chain recombines TRBV10-3 with TRBJ1-2; D is uncertain. Looked up from germline, CDR1 is ENHRY and CDR2 is SYGVKD. The CDR3 is made up of 12 amino acids. V gave up 7 bases and J gave up 4 bases, with 10 bases separating them. This chain's CDR3 is CAINFSLYGYTF. CDR3 sequence (DNA): TGTGCCATCAATTTCAGCCTCTATGGCTACACCTTC.

The J gene is TRBJ1-4, the V gene TRBV5-4; tentatively, D is TRBD1 (5 bases). In germline, CDR1 is SGHNT, CDR2 YYREEE (reference sequence). Trimming pared 1 base from V and 8 bases from J, leaving 6 bases between. The CDR3 totals 12 residues. The CDR3 spells CASSLRGEKLFF. The CDR3, as DNA: TGTGCCAGCAGCTTGAGGGGAGAAAAACTGTTTTTT.

The rearrangement links TRBV2 to TRBJ2-5; D is unclear. V was trimmed by 6 bases and J by 5 bases, leaving 13 bases between them. The germline gives CDR1 SNHLY, CDR2 FYNNEI. The CDR3 totals 13 residues. The CDR3 is CASSQERAETQYF. In DNA, the CDR3 is TGTGCCAGCAGCCAGGAGAGAGCGGAGACCCAGTACTTC. Together with reference TRBV2 and TRBJ2-5, the CDR3 gives the full variable domain: EPEVTQTPSHQVTQMGQEVILRCVPISNHLYFYWYRQILGQKVEFLVSFYNNEISEKSEIFDDQFSVERPDGSNFTLKIRSTKLEDSAMYFCASSQERAETQYFGPGTRLLVL.

The chain links TRBV29-1 to TRBJ2-3; 9 bases are a match to TRBD1. The CDR3 sequence is 13 residues long. The J segment lost 3 bases and the V segment lost 7 bases, leaving 5 bases of the junction unmatched. Germline CDR1 and CDR2: SQVTM and ANQGSEA. In DNA form, the CDR3 reads TGCAGCGCGGGACAGGGTGTGACAGATACGCAGTATTTT. As protein: CSAGQGVTDTQYF.

V is TRBV5-1 and J is TRBJ2-2, with TRBD1 identical over 8 bases. The CDR3 runs to 17 residues. CDR1 is SGHRS and CDR2 is YFSETQ in the germline V gene. V trimming: 6 bases; J trimming: 7 bases; junction bases outside the gene matches: 17. CDR3 protein: CASTKPPGQGRNGELFF. CDR3 DNA: TGCGCCAGCACTAAACCCCCCGGACAGGGCCGTAACGGGGAGCTGTTTTTT.

The rearrangement joins TRBV9 to TRBJ2-3; D remains unclear. V lost 0 bases and J lost 0, with 8 bases in between. This CDR3 region has 15 residues. Per the germline V gene, CDR1 is SGDLS and CDR2 is YYNGEE. CDR3 region: CASSVGQPSTDTQYF. CDR3 nucleotides: TGTGCCAGCAGCGTAGGGCAGCCTAGCACAGATACGCAGTATTTT. Full variable domain (missing parts from reference TRBV9 and TRBJ2-3): DSGVTQTPKHLITATGQRVTLRCSPRSGDLSVYWYQQSLDQGLQFLIQYYNGEERAKGNILERFSAQQFPDLHSELNLSSLELGDSALYFCASSVGQPSTDTQYFGPGTRLTVL.

This chain uses TRBV10-1 with TRBJ1-2; D unclear. This CDR3 is built from 13 residues. The germline V gene encodes CDR1 WNHNN and CDR2 SYGVQD (reference sequence). The V and J ends lost 3 bases and 2 bases respectively, with 7 bases between them. The CDR3: CASSETVNYGYTF. The CDR3 region has the DNA TGCGCCAGCAGTGAAACGGTGAACTATGGCTACACCTTC.

The CDR3 sequence is CATLDRDRVSAGNTIYF. CDR3 nucleotides: TGTGCCACCTTGGACCGGGACAGGGTTTCGGCGGGAAACACCATATATTTT. The chain links TRBV10-3 to TRBJ1-3; 9 nucleotides agree with TRBD1. With 10 bases clipped from V and 4 bases from J, the junction kept 17 bases outside the gene matches. Germline V CDR1 and CDR2: ENHRY, SYGVKD. There are 17 residues in the CDR3.

The CDR3 is CASSGGLVGTGELFF. Written as DNA, the CDR3 is TGTGCCAGCAGCGGGGGACTAGTAGGCACCGGGGAGCTGTTTTTT. V is TRBV9 and J is TRBJ2-2; 8 nucleotides agree with TRBD2. Losses at the gene ends were 3 bases for V and 4 bases for J; bases not matched to a gene: 5. Germline loops: CDR1 SGDLS, CDR2 YYNGEE. This CDR3 region has 15 residues. Filled out from reference TRBV9 and TRBJ2-2, the complete variable domain reads DSGVTQTPKHLITATGQRVTLRCSPRSGDLSVYWYQQSLDQGLQFLIQYYNGEERAKGNILERFSAQQFPDLHSELNLSSLELGDSALYFCASSGGLVGTGELFFGEGSRLTVL.

The chain has TRBV19 and TRBJ2-2; 8 bases map to TRBD1. Germline V gene lookup returns CDR1 LNHDA and CDR2 SQIVND (reference sequence). J lost 7 bases, V lost 5 bases, and 12 bases had no gene match. This CDR3 has 16 residues. The CDR3 loop is CASSDLRGPVGGELFF. As DNA, the CDR3 is TGTGCCAGTAGTGATCTCAGGGGGCCTGTAGGCGGGGAGCTGTTTTTT.

The chain employs TRBV9 and TRBJ2-7; D is uncertain. The length of the CDR3 is 13 residues. Deletions cut 0 bases from V and 5 bases from J, with 9 bases between. Germline V gene sequence: CDR1 SGDLS, CDR2 YYNGEE. The CDR3 reads CASSVDSIDEQYF. CDR3 DNA sequence: TGTGCCAGCAGCGTAGATTCAATTGACGAGCAGTACTTC. The full variable domain, completed using reference TRBV9 and TRBJ2-7, is DSGVTQTPKHLITATGQRVTLRCSPRSGDLSVYWYQQSLDQGLQFLIQYYNGEERAKGNILERFSAQQFPDLHSELNLSSLELGDSALYFCASSVDSIDEQYFGPGTRLTVT.

This clone was seen a single time. This chain joins TRBV5-5 and TRBJ2-7, with 8 bases that match TRBD1. J lost 5 bases, V lost 4 bases, and 11 bases had no gene match. The CDR3 has 15 residues. Germline V lookup: CDR1 SGHKS, CDR2 YYEKEE (reference sequence). The CDR3 reads CASSPIGQGSNEQYF. CDR3 sequence (DNA): TGTGCCAGCAGCCCGATCGGACAGGGTAGTAACGAGCAGTACTTC.

The chain uses TRBV7-2 and TRBJ1-5, with D unclear. Germline V gene sequence: CDR1 SGHTA, CDR2 FQGNSA. This CDR3 region has 13 residues. Trimming left V 0 bases short and J 10 bases short, with 10 bases between. CDR3 in amino acids: CASSLANAGPQHF. The CDR3 coding sequence is TGTGCCAGCAGCTTAGCCAATGCGGGCCCCCAGCATTTT.

This clone was detected only a few times. The rearrangement joins TRBV29-1 to TRBJ1-5, with a weak D call TRBD1 (6 bases). This CDR3 is 12 amino acids long. Trimming removed 6 bases from V and 12 bases from J, with 18 bases in between. Germline V gene sequence: CDR1 SQVTM, CDR2 ANQGSEA. The CDR3 bases are TGCAGCGTGGCGATGGGGGGCGTGGGCCAGCATTTT. Its translation is CSVAMGGVGQHF.

This clone was observed a few times. This rearrangement joins TRBV5-4 to TRBJ1-2, with D hard to call. The V gene's germline CDR1 is SGHNT and CDR2 YYREEE (reference sequence). The CDR3 has 13 residues. The germline V and J ends were trimmed by 4 bases and 4 bases, with 11 bases remaining between them. CDR3 amino acids: CASSPRRSYGYTF. CDR3 nucleotides: TGTGCCAGCAGCCCCAGACGGAGCTATGGCTACACCTTC.

As to this clone: The junction shows a germline mismatch at one end, possibly a read error. The chain recombines TRBV7-7 with TRBJ1-1, with TRBD1 identical over 7 bases. CDR1 is SSHAT, CDR2 FNYEAQ, per germline (reference sequence). CDR3 length: 16 residues. CDR3 region: CASSLARTGLNTEAFF. The DNA of the CDR3 is TGTGCTAGCAGCTTAGCCCGGACAGGATTAAACACTGAAGCTTTCTTT.

V is TRBV18 and J is TRBJ1-4; D is unclear. Germline V gene sequence: CDR1 KGHSH, CDR2 LQKENI. V was clipped by 4 bases and J by 7 bases, with 16 bases between them. This CDR3 has 15 residues. CDR3 sequence (DNA): TGTGCCAGCTCACGATCCGGGGAAGGAAGTGAAAAACTGTTTTTT. Protein sequence: CASSRSGEGSEKLFF.

The chain carries TRBV14 and TRBJ1-4; 8 nucleotides match TRBD1. V shed 7 bases and J 8 bases; nucleotides not matched to a gene: 6. Germline V gene lookup returns CDR1 SGHDN and CDR2 FVKESK. The CDR3 is 13 residues long. The CDR3 DNA follows: TGTGCCAGCAACCAGGGGGCGCGGGAAAAACTGTTTTTT. It is translated as CASNQGAREKLFF.

This clone showed up just once. This chain uses TRBV9 with TRBJ2-7; TRBD2 might be the D (6 bases). Germline V CDR1 and CDR2: SGDLS, YYNGEE. The CDR3 contains 16 residues. Trimming took off 3 bases at V and 7 bases at J, with 23 bases between the two ends. CDR3 sequence: CASSGGHRDWPGEQYF. Written as DNA, the CDR3 is TGTGCCAGCAGCGGCGGGCACCGGGACTGGCCTGGGGAGCAGTACTTC.

The chain is built from TRBV4-2 and TRBJ2-7; TRBD1 agrees at 10 bases. J was trimmed by 6 bases and V by 4 bases; bases with no gene match: 9. The CDR3 runs to 15 residues. Germline-derived CDR1 and CDR2 are LGHNA and YNFKEQ. CDR3 in amino acids: CASSPRGTGESEQYF. For the CDR3, the DNA is TGTGCCAGCAGCCCTCGGGGGACAGGGGAAAGCGAGCAGTACTTC.

The gene calls are TRBV7-2 and TRBJ1-2; D possibly corresponds to TRBD1 (5 bases). CDR1 and CDR2 (germline): SGHTA, FQGNSA. The CDR3 length is 14 residues. V was trimmed by 5 bases and J by 1 base, leaving 11 bases between them. CDR3 residues: CASSAEGFNYGYTF. The CDR3 nucleotides read TGTGCCAGCAGCGCCGAGGGGTTTAACTATGGCTACACCTTC. The full variable domain, completed using reference TRBV7-2 and TRBJ1-2, is GAGVSQSPSNKVTEKGKDVELRCDPISGHTALYWYRQSLGQGLEFLIYFQGNSAPDKSGLPSDRFSAERTGGSVSTLTIQRTQQEDSAVYLCASSAEGFNYGYTFGSGTRLTVV.

The chain uses TRBV25-1 and TRBJ2-5; D is perhaps TRBD1 or TRBD2 (5 bases each). The V gene lost 8 bases and the J gene lost 1 base, with 11 bases spanning the gap. Germline CDR1 and CDR2: MGHDK and SYGVNS. The CDR3 covers 13 residues. The CDR3 here is CASQRDLQETQYF. CDR3 coding DNA: TGTGCCAGCCAGAGGGACCTCCAAGAGACCCAGTACTTC.